The 14 T cell receptor beta chains reported below all come from one sample, sequenced in a study of T cell responses to AZD1222 COVID-19 vaccine. Libraries were prepared by immunoSEQ multiplex PCR; TCRdb keeps only in-frame clonotypes and omits some of them. The repertoire holds 70,000 or so clones, more than 70% seen once, with around 20% in the top ten. Sequenced material: peripheral blood, taken on day 0 of AZD1222 vaccination. The receptors were gathered from an adult in good health.

The chain joins TRBV7-9 to TRBJ2-3; possibly TRBD1 for D (5 bases). Germline values: CDR1 SEHNR, CDR2 FQNEAQ (reference sequence). The V end lost 7 bases, the J end lost 2 bases, and 16 bases lay between the germline ends. This CDR3 contains 15 residues. This chain's CDR3 is CASTALGRVTDTQYF. DNA for the CDR3: TGTGCCAGCACGGCCCTTGGCAGGGTCACAGATACGCAGTATTTT.

The sample holds a few counts of this clone. This chain uses TRBV24-1 with TRBJ1-1; 8 nucleotides align to TRBD1. V trimming: 3 bases; J trimming: 1 base; junction bases outside the gene matches: 3. The CDR3 spans 15 residues. CDR1 is KGHDR and CDR2 is SFDVKD in the germline V gene. CDR3 protein: CATSDPTGGNTEAFF. The CDR3 region has the DNA TGTGCCACCAGTGATCCCACAGGGGGGAACACTGAAGCTTTCTTT.

The chain uses TRBV5-1 and TRBJ2-2, with D tentatively TRBD2 (5 bases). Trimming took off 5 bases at V and 3 bases at J, with 14 bases between the two ends. The CDR3 totals 15 residues. Germline assignment: CDR1 SGHRS and CDR2 YFSETQ. The CDR3 sequence: CASSWSGDYTGELFF. CDR3 DNA: TGCGCCAGCAGTTGGAGCGGAGATTACACCGGGGAGCTGTTTTTT.

The chain is built from TRBV27 and TRBJ1-5, with a possible D match to TRBD1 (5 bases). This CDR3 contains 16 residues. Deletions cut 3 bases from V and 3 bases from J, with 15 bases between. CDR1 and CDR2 (germline): MNHEY, SMNVEV (reference sequence). CDR3 in amino acids: CASSLGGGVPNQPQHF. In DNA form, the CDR3 reads TGTGCCAGCAGTTTGGGGGGAGGTGTTCCCAATCAGCCCCAGCATTTT.

DNA of the CDR3: TGTGCCAGCCACACAGGGGATGTTAACTATGGCTACACCTTC. It codes for CASHTGDVNYGYTF. The chain couples TRBV6-5 to TRBJ1-2, with 7 bases matching TRBD1. This CDR3 has 14 residues. The germline V gene encodes CDR1 MNHEY and CDR2 SVGAGI. V shed 8 bases and J 1 base; nucleotides not matched to a gene: 7.

The V call is TRBV28, the J call TRBJ1-6, with a possible D match to TRBD1 (5 bases). The germline V gene encodes CDR1 MDHEN and CDR2 SYDVKM. Deletions cut 5 bases from V and 6 bases from J, with 17 bases between. CDR3 length: 16 amino acids. CDR3: CASSPSGTDINSPLHF. CDR3 DNA sequence: TGTGCCAGCAGTCCCTCAGGGACCGATATTAATTCACCCCTCCACTTT.

The gene calls are TRBV20-1 and TRBJ2-7; D is unresolved. The germline V gene encodes CDR1 DFQATT and CDR2 SNEGSKA (reference sequence). Trimming removed 4 bases from V and 1 base from J, with 5 bases in between. This CDR3 has 11 residues. CDR3 in DNA: TGCAGTGCTACTCCGTCCTACGAGCAGTACTTC. It specifies CSATPSYEQYF.

This clone was found many times. V gene TRBV6-4 combines with J gene TRBJ2-2; TRBD2 is a possible D gene (6 bases). Germline values: CDR1 MRHNA, CDR2 SNTAGT. The V end lost 3 bases, the J end lost 4 bases, and 9 bases lay between the germline ends. This CDR3 contains 14 residues. The DNA of the CDR3 is TGTGCCAGCAGTGAGGGTAGCGGCACCGGGGAGCTGTTTTTT. Translated, it gives CASSEGSGTGELFF.

This chain uses TRBV7-9 with TRBJ2-7; the match to TRBD1 covers 10 bases. The J segment lost 7 bases and the V segment lost 4 bases, leaving 7 bases of the junction unmatched. CDR1 and CDR2 from the germline V gene are SEHNR and FQNEAQ (reference sequence). This CDR3 is 14 amino acids long. CDR3 amino acids: CASSWGQGIFEQYF. The DNA for the CDR3 is TGTGCCAGCAGCTGGGGACAGGGGATCTTTGAGCAGTACTTC.

The chain combines TRBV6-2 or TRBV6-3 with TRBJ2-1; D may be TRBD1 (6 bases). The V gene's germline CDR1 is MNHEY and CDR2 SVGEGT. V was shortened by 5 bases and J by 4 bases, with 18 bases between the two germline ends. This CDR3 region has 16 residues. CDR3 bases: TGTGCCAGCAGTGCGACCCGGTGGCAGGGGTACAATGAGCAGTTCTTC. Translated: CASSATRWQGYNEQFF.

This chain uses TRBV3-1 (or the pseudogene TRBV3-2) with TRBJ1-5; D perhaps matches TRBD1 (5 bases). Germline V CDR1 and CDR2: LGHDT, YNNKEL (reference sequence). The CDR3 consists of 15 residues. The V end was cut by 6 bases, the J end by 1 base, with 13 bases between. The DNA for the CDR3 is TGTGCCAGCAGTCAAACCCCAGGGAGCAATCAGCCCCAGCATTTT. Protein product: CASSQTPGSNQPQHF.

This chain links TRBV28 with TRBJ2-7; either TRBD1 or TRBD2 may supply D (5 bases each). Germline values: CDR1 MDHEN, CDR2 SYDVKM. The CDR3 is 14 residues long. Trimming removed 7 bases from V and 0 bases from J, with 13 bases in between. The CDR3 sequence: CASNPERGSYEQYF. DNA for the CDR3: TGTGCCAGCAACCCGGAGAGGGGCTCCTACGAGCAGTACTTC.

The genes are TRBV4-3 and TRBJ1-2; possibly TRBD1 for D (6 bases). The ends were cut back, 4 bases at V and 3 bases at J, with 18 bases in the middle. This CDR3 contains 16 residues. CDR1 is LGHNA and CDR2 is YSLEER in the germline V gene. CDR3 in amino acids: CASSPSYGGLYYGYTF. DNA of the CDR3: TGCGCCAGCAGCCCCTCGTACGGGGGCCTTTACTATGGCTACACCTTC.

This chain links TRBV24-1 with TRBJ2-2; D gene unclear. Trimming stripped 3 bases from V and 3 bases from J, with 7 bases between. This CDR3 contains 14 residues. The germline V gene encodes CDR1 KGHDR and CDR2 SFDVKD. CDR3 region: CATSDPGYTGELFF. The CDR3 coding sequence is TGTGCCACCAGTGATCCGGGTTACACCGGGGAGCTGTTTTTT.